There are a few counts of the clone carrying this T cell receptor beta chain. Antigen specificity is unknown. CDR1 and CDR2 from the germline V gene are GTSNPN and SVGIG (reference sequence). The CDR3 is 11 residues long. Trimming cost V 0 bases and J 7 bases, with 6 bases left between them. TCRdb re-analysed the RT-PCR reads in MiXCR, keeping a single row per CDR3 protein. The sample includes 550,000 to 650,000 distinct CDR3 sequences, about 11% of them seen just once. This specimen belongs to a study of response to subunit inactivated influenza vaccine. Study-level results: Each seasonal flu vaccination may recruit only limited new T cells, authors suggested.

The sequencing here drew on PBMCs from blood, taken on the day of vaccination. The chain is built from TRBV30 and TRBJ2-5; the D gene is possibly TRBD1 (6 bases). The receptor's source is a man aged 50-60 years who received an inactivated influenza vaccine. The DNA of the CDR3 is TGTGCCTGGAGTGTACAGGGGACCCAGTACTTC. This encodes CAWSVQGTQYF.